The rows below give T cell receptor beta chains drawn from one sample of a study of cytomegalovirus exposure and HLA in healthy donors. Measured with immunoSEQ multiplex PCR; TCRdb has only the in-frame clones, and not every one. The sample lists about 130,000 clones; 60% to 85% were seen once. The specimen was PBMCs. These TCRs come from a young man in good health and CMV-seronegative. The CDR3 runs from the conserved cysteine through the conserved F or W. A D gene is named only where the DNA matches it firmly. The size entry is marked missing in some rows and otherwise reads once, few, many or a size class.

TRBJ2-3	TRBV7-3	16	NA	NA	TGTGCCAGCAGCCCCTTAGGTAGCGCCAACACAGATACGCAGTATTTT	CASSPLGSANTDTQYF
TRBJ2-1	TRBV25-1	15	NA	NA	TGTGCCAGCAGTGACTACAGGGCGGTCTACAATGAGCAGTTCTTC	CASSDYRAVYNEQFF
TRBJ2-2	TRBV10-3	14	TRBD2	few	TGTGCCATTGGTAGCGGGTGGGACACCGGGGAGCTGTTTTTT	CAIGSGWDTGELFF
TRBJ1-3	TRBV19	14	NA	NA	TGTGCCAGTAGTATCATGAGCTCTGGAAACACCATATATTTT	CASSIMSSGNTIYF
TRBJ2-7	TRBV6-5	16	NA	NA	TGTGCCAGCAGTTACTCGAAAGCGGCCAGCTCCTACGAGCAGTACTTC	CASSYSKAASSYEQYF
TRBJ1-3	TRBV2	14	NA	NA	TGTGCCAGCAGCCCACAAGACTCTGGAAACACCATATATTTT	CASSPQDSGNTIYF
TRBJ2-3	TRBV28	15	TRBD2	NA	TGTGCCAGCAGACACGGGACTAGCGGGAGTAATACGCAGTATTTT	CASRHGTSGSNTQYF
TRBJ1-2	TRBV28	12	TRBD1	NA	TGTGCCAGCAGGAGGGGGCTTGGTGGCTACACCTTC	CASRRGLGGYTF
TRBJ1-1	TRBV30	14	NA	NA	TGTGCCTGGAGTGTTGTGGAGCGGAACACTGAAGCTTTCTTT	CAWSVVERNTEAFF
TRBJ1-4	TRBV5-1	18	TRBD1	NA	TGCGCCAGCAGCTCCGCGACAGGGGCTGATCCCCGGTTTGAAAAACTGTTTTTT	CASSSATGADPRFEKLFF
TRBJ1-4	TRBV5-1	14	NA	few	TGCGCCAGCAGCGAGGGCGCCCGTAATGAAAAACTGTTTTTT	CASSEGARNEKLFF
TRBJ1-1	TRBV10-3	13	NA	NA	TGTGCCATCAGTGATAAGAGACAGACTGAAGCTTTCTTT	CAISDKRQTEAFF
TRBJ2-1	TRBV7-7	17	TRBD2	once	TGTGCTAGCAGCAAAGAGGGACTAGCGACGAAATACAATGAGCAGTTCTTC	CASSKEGLATKYNEQFF
TRBJ2-1	TRBV9	15	NA	NA	TGTGCCAGCAGCCAAAGGGGGGGCGCTTTGAGTGAGCAGTTCTTC	CASSQRGGALSEQFF
TRBJ2-1	TRBV10-3	15	NA	NA	TGTGCCATCAGTGAGCAAACCGGGTCGTACAATGAGCAGTTCTTC	CAISEQTGSYNEQFF
TRBJ1-5	TRBV30	16	NA	NA	TGTGCCTGGAGTGTAAAATATTCAGGGGAAAATCAGCCCCAGCATTTT	CAWSVKYSGENQPQHF
TRBJ1-4	TRBV4-3	15	NA	NA	TGCGCCAGCAGCCCTCAACAGGGTTCCAATGAAAAACTGTTTTTT	CASSPQQGSNEKLFF
TRBJ2-3	TRBV4-3	16	TRBD2	once	TGCGCCAGCAGCCAAAAAGAGCGGGAGGTGACAGATACGCAGTATTTT	CASSQKEREVTDTQYF
TRBJ1-2	TRBV10-3	14	NA	NA	TGTGCCATCAGTGAGCCCCGGGGGGCCTATGGCTACACCTTC	CAISEPRGAYGYTF
TRBJ1-1	TRBV28	16	NA	NA	TGTGCCAGCAGTTTGACCGGGTTGGATTTTAACACTGAAGCTTTCTTT	CASSLTGLDFNTEAFF
TRBJ2-7	TRBV9	15	NA	NA	TGTGCCAGCAGTCGGCGGACTGGGAGCTCCTACGAGCAGTACTTC	CASSRRTGSSYEQYF
TRBJ2-3	TRBV30	13	TRBD2	NA	TGTGCCTGGGGAGCGGGAAGCACAGATACGCAGTATTTT	CAWGAGSTDTQYF
TRBJ2-1	TRBV28	15	NA	NA	TGTGCCAGCATAAGAACAGGGATAGCATACAATGAGCAGTTCTTC	CASIRTGIAYNEQFF